This TCR beta chain was documented in a study of identical twins. The study's findings and limits: Invariant cells of the MAIT and iNKT types might have partly distorted the zero-insertion analyses. Models predicted too little out-of-frame TCR alpha sharing in monozygotic twins.

The germline CDR1 and CDR2 sequences are MDHEN and SYDVKM. Losses at the gene ends were 5 bases for V and 5 bases for J; bases not matched to a gene: 6. The CDR3 runs 15 residues. In its sample, this clonotype was seen many times. The antigen remains unidentified. TCRdb passed the 5' RACE reads through MiXCR, listing each CDR3 protein once. This table holds about 810,000 distinct CDR3 sequences, roughly 12% found once. These data were also filed under a second study, of yellow fever vaccine responses in identical twins.

The sequencing sample was made of PBMCs. The gene calls are TRBV28 and TRBJ1-5; 10 nucleotides line up with TRBD1. The TCR sequence derives from a woman younger than 30 in good health. CDR3 coding DNA: TGTGCCAGCAGTCCCGCCGGGACAGGGGATCAGCCCCAGCATTTT. This gives the protein CASSPAGTGDQPQHF.